This entry lists 24 T cell receptor beta chains sequenced from one sample in a study of cytomegalovirus exposure and HLA in healthy donors. Amplification used 60 Vbeta primers and 13 Jbeta primers. The data were produced by immunoSEQ multiplex PCR, yet TCRdb's version contains in-frame clones alone and is incomplete. The table records about 110,000 clones, 70% to 80% of them present only once. Sequencing was done on a sample of PBMCs. These receptor sequences come from a female donor in good health and CMV-seronegative.

J is TRBJ2-5 and V is TRBV19; D possibly corresponds to TRBD1 (5 bases). V lost 9 bases and J lost 4, with 27 bases in between. Germline V gives CDR1 LNHDA, CDR2 SQIVND (reference sequence). The length of the CDR3 is 17 residues. The CDR3 reads CASSTAQDSVGLETQYF. The CDR3, as DNA: TGTGCCAGCTCCACCGCACAAGACAGTGTGGGTTTAGAGACCCAGTACTTC.

The chain employs TRBV19 and TRBJ2-2, with a tentative D call TRBD2 (5 bases). This CDR3 has 12 residues. Trimming shortened V by 5 bases and J by 6 bases, and 7 bases separated the two germline ends. CDR1 is LNHDA and CDR2 is SQIVND in the germline V gene (reference sequence). The CDR3 DNA reads TGTGCCAGTAGTGGAGGACCCGGGGAGCTGTTTTTT. Its protein is CASSGGPGELFF.

This clone has a handful of counts. The chain links TRBV10-3 to TRBJ2-7; 10 bases align to TRBD1. The CDR3 spans 13 residues. Looked up from germline, CDR1 is ENHRY and CDR2 is SYGVKD. After removal of 7 bases from V and 1 base from J, the junction contained 1 base not matched to a gene. CDR3: CAITGQGSYEQYF. In nucleotides, the CDR3 is TGTGCCATCACGGGACAGGGGTCCTACGAGCAGTACTTC.

This chain joins TRBV15 and TRBJ2-5; D is perhaps TRBD1 (7 bases). The J call is in doubt because the DNA end fits TRBJ2-7 better. The CDR3 extends over 14 amino acids. From germline, CDR1 is LNHNV and CDR2 YYDKDF (reference sequence). CDR3 amino acids: CATSPLRDSYEQYF. Written as DNA, the CDR3 is TGTGCCACCAGCCCCCTGCGGGACAGCTACGAGCAGTACTTC.

V is TRBV6-1 and J is TRBJ2-7; D may be TRBD2 (5 bases). V dropped 7 bases and J dropped 2 bases, with 12 bases sitting between them. CDR1 MNHNS and CDR2 SASEGT come from the germline V gene. The CDR3 spans 13 residues. Written as DNA, the CDR3 is TGTGCCAGCACCCTAGCCGACCCCTACGAGCAGTACTTC. Residues: CASTLADPYEQYF.

CDR3 residues: CASNRLAGGLYNEQFF. CDR3 nucleotides: TGCGCCAGCAACCGACTAGCGGGAGGGCTCTACAATGAGCAGTTCTTC. V and J are TRBV5-1 and TRBJ2-1, with 14 bases matching TRBD2. CDR3 length: 16 residues. V shed 6 bases and J 3 bases; nucleotides not matched to a gene: 5. From germline, CDR1 is SGHRS and CDR2 YFSETQ.

The rearrangement joins TRBV11-3 to TRBJ2-5; D call uncertain. This CDR3 has 12 amino acids. CDR1 SGHNT and CDR2 YENEEA come from the germline V gene. Trimming removed 4 bases at V and 4 bases at J, with 7 bases between. The CDR3 spells CASSYTRETQYF. CDR3 coding DNA: TGTGCCAGCAGCTACACCCGAGAGACCCAGTACTTC.

Here the CDR3 reads CASSMRGSRAETQHF. DNA of the CDR3: TGTGCCAGTAGTATGCGGGGGAGCAGGGCTGAGACCCAGCATTTT. V is TRBV19 and J is TRBJ1-5; TRBD1 might be the D (5 bases). V lost 3 bases, J lost 11 bases, and 20 bases lay in between. The CDR3 totals 15 residues. CDR1 LNHDA and CDR2 SQIVND come from the germline V gene (reference sequence).

The chain combines TRBV27 with TRBJ2-7, with 14 bases lining up with TRBD2. The CDR3 sequence is 18 residues long. J was trimmed by 3 bases and V by 4 bases; bases with no gene match: 11. Germline loops: CDR1 MNHEY, CDR2 SMNVEV (reference sequence). CDR3 loop: CASSSQRGTSGSVYEQYF. The CDR3, as DNA: TGTGCCAGCAGTTCACAACGAGGGACTAGCGGGAGTGTCTACGAGCAGTACTTC.

V gene TRBV29-1 combines with J gene TRBJ2-5, with 12 bases matching TRBD1. The trim removed 6 bases at V and 7 bases at J, leaving 9 bases unmatched. The CDR3 is 14 residues long. Germline CDR1 SQVTM, CDR2 ANQGSEA. The CDR3 bases are TGCAGCGTCGCCGGGACAGGGGGCGCTGGGACCCAGTACTTC. It encodes CSVAGTGGAGTQYF.

The chain carries TRBV27 and TRBJ2-1, with 7 bases aligning to TRBD2. Germline V gene sequence: CDR1 MNHEY, CDR2 SMNVEV (reference sequence). The junction had 9 bases not matched to a gene; V was cut back by 3 bases and J by 1 base. The CDR3 is made up of 17 amino acids. CDR3 sequence reads: CASSFTLAVASYNEQFF. As DNA, the CDR3 is TGTGCCAGCAGTTTTACCCTAGCGGTCGCTTCCTACAATGAGCAGTTCTTC.

The chain has TRBV7-2 and TRBJ1-2; D remains unclear. CDR3 length: 12 amino acids. V gave up 2 bases and J gave up 8 bases, with 9 bases separating them. Germline loops: CDR1 SGHTA, CDR2 FQGNSA. CDR3 sequence (DNA): TGTGCCAGCAGCTTAAGGCTAGGCGGCTACACCTTC. Translation gives CASSLRLGGYTF.

Only a few counts were recorded for this clone. This chain links TRBV19 with TRBJ1-5; D unresolved. V lost 1 base and J 3 bases, leaving 7 bases between the germline ends. Germline CDR1 LNHDA, CDR2 SQIVND (reference sequence). The CDR3 has 14 residues. The CDR3 region has the DNA TGTGCCAGTAGTATAGTGGAGATCAATCAGCCCCAGCATTTT. This encodes CASSIVEINQPQHF.

This clone was seen only once. J is TRBJ2-5 and V is TRBV10-1, with 10 bases matching TRBD1. This CDR3 is 15 amino acids long. The trim removed 5 bases at V and 5 bases at J, leaving 8 bases unmatched. The germline V gene has CDR1 WNHNN and CDR2 SYGVQD (reference sequence). This CDR3 reads CASSSGQGVFETQYF. CDR3 sequence (DNA): TGCGCCAGCAGTTCCGGACAGGGGGTTTTCGAGACCCAGTACTTC.

This CDR3 reads CASSPDLLSGSSYEQYF. CDR3 in DNA: TGTGCCAGCAGCCCCGATTTACTCAGCGGGAGCTCCTACGAGCAGTACTTC. The V and J genes are TRBV7-9 and TRBJ2-5; 8 nucleotides match TRBD2. The tail of the sequence fits TRBJ2-7 better, so the J call may be wrong. This CDR3 is 17 amino acids long. The germline V gene encodes CDR1 SEHNR and CDR2 FQNEAQ (reference sequence).

The chain employs TRBV6-4 and TRBJ2-2; 10 bases are shared with TRBD1. Looked up from germline, CDR1 is MRHNA and CDR2 is SNTAGT. The trim removed 2 bases at V and 6 bases at J, leaving 0 bases unmatched. The CDR3 consists of 14 residues. CDR3 nucleotides: TGTGCCAGCAGTGACGGACAGGGGGCCGGGGAGCTGTTTTTT. It specifies CASSDGQGAGELFF.

The genes are TRBV6-5 and TRBJ2-7; D possibly corresponds to TRBD2 (6 bases). Looked up from germline, CDR1 is MNHEY and CDR2 is SVGAGI. V lost 7 bases to trimming and J lost 7 bases, with 11 bases between them. The CDR3 spans 11 residues. CDR3 DNA: TGTGCCAGCACCGCTGGGGGGGAGCAGTACTTC. Amino acids: CASTAGGEQYF.

This clone was seen more than once but under ten times. The chain links TRBV7-3 to TRBJ2-5; TRBD2 matches 7 bases. CDR3 size: 16 residues. The V gene end was trimmed by 0 bases and the J gene end by 7 bases; junction bases not matched to a gene: 11. Germline loops: CDR1 SGHTA, CDR2 FQGTGA. CDR3 loop: CASSLTPPGSGGTQYF. The CDR3, as DNA: TGTGCCAGCAGCTTAACGCCCCCAGGGTCGGGAGGGACCCAGTACTTC.

This chain joins TRBV7-8 and TRBJ1-2; D is unresolved. Deletions cut 2 bases from V and 4 bases from J, with 26 bases between. This CDR3 has 19 residues. The germline CDR1 and CDR2 sequences are SGHVS and FQNEAQ. The CDR3 region has the DNA TGTGCCAGCAGCTTACGGAGTGAACCGGGGTCCTTCACTGTCTATGGCTACACCTTC. Its translation is CASSLRSEPGSFTVYGYTF.

J is TRBJ2-5 and V is TRBV15; no clear D gene. There are 15 residues in the CDR3. Germline CDR1 and CDR2: LNHNV and YYDKDF (reference sequence). V dropped 3 bases and J dropped 0 bases, with 11 bases sitting between them. The CDR3 DNA sequence: TGTGCCACCAGCAGCAGACAACTGTACCAAGAGACCCAGTACTTC. Translation: CATSSRQLYQETQYF.

The V call is TRBV7-3, the J call TRBJ2-2; TRBD2 is a possible D gene (7 bases). V gave up 2 bases and J gave up 3 bases, with 10 bases separating them. CDR1 and CDR2 (germline): SGHTA, FQGTGA. This CDR3 is built from 15 residues. The CDR3: CASSLWGGDTGELFF. The CDR3 nucleotides are TGTGCCAGCAGCTTATGGGGGGGCGACACCGGGGAGCTGTTTTTT. Combining the CDR3 with reference TRBV7-3 and TRBJ2-2 gives the whole variable domain GAGVSQTPSNKVTEKGKYVELRCDPISGHTALYWYRQSLGQGPEFLIYFQGTGAADDSGLPNDRFFAVRPEGSVSTLKIQRTERGDSAVYLCASSLWGGDTGELFFGEGSRLTVL.

Only one count was recorded for this clone. The gene calls are TRBV14 and TRBJ2-3; the D gene is possibly TRBD2 (6 bases). Trimming cost V 4 bases and J 10 bases, with 15 bases left between them. CDR3 length equals 13 residues. Germline V gene sequence: CDR1 SGHDN, CDR2 FVKESK. CDR3 protein: CASSPKGWGAQYF. CDR3 bases: TGTGCCAGCAGCCCGAAGGGATGGGGGGCGCAGTATTTT.

The V gene is TRBV5-4, the J gene TRBJ2-1, with a possible D match to TRBD2 (6 bases). Trimming shortened V by 0 bases and J by 8 bases, and 21 bases separated the two germline ends. The germline CDR1 and CDR2 sequences are SGHNT and YYREEE (reference sequence). The CDR3 extends over 17 amino acids. The CDR3 DNA reads as TGTGCCAGCAGCTTGGCCCTCGGGGGAGTGGGGCGCTATGAGCAGTTCTTC. Amino acids: CASSLALGGVGRYEQFF.

The CDR3 sequence is CASSVGPGTGVNEKLFF. The CDR3 bases are TGTGCCAGCAGCGTAGGCCCAGGGACAGGGGTTAATGAAAAACTGTTTTTT. The chain employs TRBV9 and TRBJ1-4; 10 bases line up with TRBD1. With 0 bases clipped from V and 4 bases from J, the junction kept 6 bases outside the gene matches. The CDR3 totals 17 residues. Germline CDR1 reads SGDLS; CDR2 reads YYNGEE.